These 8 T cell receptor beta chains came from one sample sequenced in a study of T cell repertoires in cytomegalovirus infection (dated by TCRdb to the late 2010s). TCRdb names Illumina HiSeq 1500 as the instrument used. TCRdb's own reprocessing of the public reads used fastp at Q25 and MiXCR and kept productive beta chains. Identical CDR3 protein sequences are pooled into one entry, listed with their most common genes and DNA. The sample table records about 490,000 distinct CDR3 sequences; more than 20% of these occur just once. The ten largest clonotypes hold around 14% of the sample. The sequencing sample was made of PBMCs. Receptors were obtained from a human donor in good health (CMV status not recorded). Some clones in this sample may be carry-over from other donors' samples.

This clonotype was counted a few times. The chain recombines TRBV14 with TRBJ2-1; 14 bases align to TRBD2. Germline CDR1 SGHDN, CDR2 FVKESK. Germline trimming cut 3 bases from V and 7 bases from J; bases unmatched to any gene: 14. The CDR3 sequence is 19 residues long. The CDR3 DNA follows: TGTGCCAGCAGCCACAAAGCTTGGGGGACTAGCGGGAGATCTAATGAGCAGTTCTTC. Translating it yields CASSHKAWGTSGRSNEQFF.

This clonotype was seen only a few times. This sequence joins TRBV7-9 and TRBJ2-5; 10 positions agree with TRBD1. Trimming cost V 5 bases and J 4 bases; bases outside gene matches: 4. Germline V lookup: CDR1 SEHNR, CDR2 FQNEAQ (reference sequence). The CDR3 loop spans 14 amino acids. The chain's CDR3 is CASSMGQGLETQYF. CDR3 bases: TGTGCCAGCAGCATGGGACAGGGGTTAGAGACCCAGTACTTC.

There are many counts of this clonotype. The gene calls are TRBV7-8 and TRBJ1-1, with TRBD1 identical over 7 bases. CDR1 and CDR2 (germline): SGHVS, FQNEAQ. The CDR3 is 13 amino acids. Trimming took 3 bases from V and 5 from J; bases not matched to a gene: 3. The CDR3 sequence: CASSFNRGTEAFF. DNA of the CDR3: TGTGCCAGCAGCTTCAACAGGGGAACTGAAGCTTTCTTT.

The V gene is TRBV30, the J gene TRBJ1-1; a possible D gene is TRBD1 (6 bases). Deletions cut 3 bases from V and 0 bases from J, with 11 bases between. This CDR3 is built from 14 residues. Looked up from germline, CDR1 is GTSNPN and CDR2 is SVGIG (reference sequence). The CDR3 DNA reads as TGTGCCTGGAGCCGGGGGCTGGTGAACACTGAAGCTTTCTTT. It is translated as CAWSRGLVNTEAFF.

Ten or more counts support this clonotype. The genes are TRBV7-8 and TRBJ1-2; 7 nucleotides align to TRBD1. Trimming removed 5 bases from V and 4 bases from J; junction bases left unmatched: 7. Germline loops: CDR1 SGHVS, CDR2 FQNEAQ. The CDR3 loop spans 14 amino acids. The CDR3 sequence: CASSQMGQLYGYTF. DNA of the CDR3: TGTGCCAGCAGCCAAATGGGACAGCTCTATGGCTACACCTTC.

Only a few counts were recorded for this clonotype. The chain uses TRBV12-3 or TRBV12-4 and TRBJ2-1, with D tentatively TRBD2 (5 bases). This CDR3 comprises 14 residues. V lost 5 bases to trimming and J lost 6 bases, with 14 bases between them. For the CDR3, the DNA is TGTGCCAGCAGTCTGAAACTAGACTCCAATGAGCAGTTCTTC. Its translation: CASSLKLDSNEQFF.

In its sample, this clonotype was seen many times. CDR3 sequence reads: CASSLVRQTAGREQYF. CDR3 nucleotides: TGTGCCAGCAGTTTAGTACGGCAGACGGCTGGCCGCGAGCAGTACTTC. This chain uses TRBV28 with TRBJ2-7; D unclear. V lost 2 bases, J lost 6 bases, and 20 bases lay in between. CDR3 length: 16 residues. Per germline, CDR1 MDHEN and CDR2 SYDVKM.

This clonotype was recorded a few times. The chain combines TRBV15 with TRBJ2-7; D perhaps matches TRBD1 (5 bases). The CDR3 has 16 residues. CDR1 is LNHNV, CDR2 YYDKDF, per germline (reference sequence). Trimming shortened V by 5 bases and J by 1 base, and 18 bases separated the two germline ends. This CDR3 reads CATSLGIGVLSYEQYV. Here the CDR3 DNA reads TGTGCCACCAGCCTGGGGATAGGGGTTCTTTCCTACGAGCAGTACGTC.